This T cell receptor (beta chain) was documented in a study of T-cell reconstitution after alpha-beta-depleted transplantation in children. Overall study results and limits: Once a year had passed after transplant, T-cell counts and diversity came mostly from newly produced T cells. From surviving recipient T cells and thymic progenitors came the high day-60 TCRbeta diversity observed in some patients. There were reportedly several hundred expanded graft clones from which alpha-beta T cells came about two months after transplant.

The authors prepared the TCRbeta library with unique molecular identifiers. TCRdb passed the PCR reads through MiXCR, listing each CDR3 protein once. The sample has approximately 1,000,000 distinct CDR3 sequences, about 26% seen once. Trimming took off 7 bases at V and 3 bases at J, with 20 bases between the two ends. CDR3 length equals 16 residues. Per the germline V gene, CDR1 is MGHRA and CDR2 is YSYEKL. Of note for this clonotype: Its target is unknown.

Sample: PBMCs, mostly from graft donor cells, taken 360 days after TCRalphabeta/CD19-depleted stem cell transplant. This receptor was obtained from a boy less than two years old who had a stem cell transplant for SCID, so the T cells may come from the graft donor. The chain joins TRBV4-1 to TRBJ2-3, with D possibly TRBD2 on 7 matching bases. The CDR3: CASNFFPGGRTDTQYF. The DNA for the CDR3 is TGCGCCAGCAACTTCTTCCCCGGGGGGCGAACAGATACGCAGTATTTT.